One and the same sample provided the 12 T cell receptor beta chains below, sequenced in a study of regulatory T cells in long-lasting Graves disease. The TCR beta library used iRepertoire HTBI primers with Arm-PCR amplification of CDR3. Via MiXCR, TCRdb re-called the multiplex PCR reads, giving one row per CDR3 protein. This table holds about 220,000 distinct CDR3 sequences, around a fifth found once. The time point denotes: newly diagnosed GD, antithyroid drugs for less than 3 months. The TCR library was prepared using RNA isolated from PBMCs. These data were also filed under a second study, of T cells in Graves' hyperthyroidism and ophthalmopathy.

The sequences come from peripheral blood mononuclear cells (PBMCs), collected at new diagnosis, from a patient treated with antithyroid drugs. The source is a woman in her twenties or thirties with Graves disease.

This clonotype was observed a handful of times. This may stem from a read error, because a much larger clone lies one nucleotide away. This sequence joins TRBV7-9 and TRBJ1-4; no definite D call. This CDR3 has 14 amino acids. Trimming shortened V by 4 bases and J by 12 bases, and 18 bases separated the two germline ends. The V gene's germline CDR1 is SEHNR and CDR2 FQNEAQ (reference sequence). CDR3 in DNA: TGTGCCAGCAGCTCGGCGATTCCCGATGGAGAACTGTTTTTT. Translating gives CASSSAIPDGELFF.

This clonotype has ten or more counts. This rearrangement joins TRBV6-2 or TRBV6-3 to TRBJ2-5, with D possibly TRBD1 on 6 matching bases. V was trimmed by 7 bases and J by 2 bases, leaving 11 bases between them. The CDR3 has 13 residues. Germline V gives CDR1 MNHEY, CDR2 SVGEGT. CDR3 sequence (DNA): TGTGCCAGCAACGATAGGGGGCAAGAGACCCAGTACTTC. Translation gives CASNDRGQETQYF.

CDR3 in DNA: TGCAGTGCCGCAGGGGGCCGGCAAGAGACCCAGTACTTC. Translation: CSAAGGRQETQYF. The V and J genes are TRBV20-1 and TRBJ2-5; 8 bases agree with TRBD1. The CDR3 consists of 13 residues. Germline trimming cut 6 bases from V and 2 bases from J; bases unmatched to any gene: 5. Germline CDR1 and CDR2: DFQATT and SNEGSKA (reference sequence).

This clonotype has just a few counts. The chain's CDR3 is CASSPASGTYNEQFF. The CDR3 nucleotides read TGTGCCAGCAGCCCTGCTAGCGGGACCTACAATGAGCAGTTCTTC. J is TRBJ2-1 and V is TRBV13, with 9 positions matching TRBD2. Germline V gives CDR1 PRHDT, CDR2 FYEKMQ (reference sequence). The CDR3 totals 15 residues. After removal of 5 bases from V and 2 bases from J, the junction contained 4 bases not matched to a gene.

This clonotype has at least ten counts. The chain carries TRBV28 and TRBJ2-7; no clear D. The CDR3 is 11 residues long. V was shortened by 5 bases and J by 4 bases, with 6 bases between the two germline ends. The germline CDR1 and CDR2 sequences are MDHEN and SYDVKM. The CDR3 loop reads CASSLQYEQYF. DNA for the CDR3: TGTGCCAGCAGTCTACAATACGAGCAGTACTTC.

This clonotype was seen repeatedly, ten times or more. The V gene is TRBV28, the J gene TRBJ2-5, with TRBD1 matching over 8 bases. The germline CDR1 and CDR2 sequences are MDHEN and SYDVKM. CDR3 length equals 12 residues. V lost 10 bases and J lost 4; bases outside the gene matches: 5. As DNA, the CDR3 is TGTGCCACCCAGGGGGCGGGAGAGACCCAGTACTTC. Translated: CATQGAGETQYF.

This clonotype was counted at least ten times. The CDR3 DNA follows: TGTGCCAGCAGCTTAAAGCGGATCGACACCGGGGAGCTGTTTTTT. Translation gives CASSLKRIDTGELFF. The chain carries TRBV7-8 and TRBJ2-2; D possibly corresponds to TRBD2 (5 bases). Germline V CDR1 and CDR2: SGHVS, FQNEAQ. Trimming shortened V by 2 bases and J by 3 bases, and 10 bases separated the two germline ends. The CDR3 contains 15 residues.

In its sample, this clonotype was seen a few times. V is TRBV5-6 and J is TRBJ1-3; D is unclear. The CDR3 consists of 16 residues. The V and J ends lost 0 bases and 2 bases respectively, with 12 bases between them. Per the germline V gene, CDR1 is SGHDT and CDR2 is YYEEEE. The CDR3: CASSLGGRLAGNTIYF. The CDR3 DNA follows: TGTGCCAGCAGCTTGGGTGGGAGGCTTGCTGGAAACACCATATATTTT.

A remark on this clonotype: The CDR3 carries no conserved terminal phenylalanine or tryptophan, so it likely arises from a read error. Here the CDR3 reads CASSRLYAEAFL. CDR3 DNA sequence: TGTGCCAGCAGCCGACTATACGCTGAAGCTTTCCTT. The chain couples TRBV28 to TRBJ1-1; D remains unclear. V was clipped by 6 bases and J by 6 bases, with 11 bases between them. CDR1 and CDR2 (germline): MDHEN, SYDVKM. CDR3 length equals 12 residues.

This clonotype was detected many times. The rearrangement links TRBV7-8 to TRBJ2-1, with a possible D match to TRBD1 (6 bases). The J call is doubtful: the DNA matches TRBJ2-5 better. Germline V CDR1 and CDR2: SGHVS, FQNEAQ. The CDR3 sequence is 14 residues long. CDR3 coding DNA: TGTGCCAGCAGCTTCACAGGGTCGGGAGAGACCCAGTACTTC. This translates into CASSFTGSGETQYF.

The chain links TRBV30 to TRBJ2-6; D gene uncertain. CDR1 and CDR2 from the germline V gene are GTSNPN and SVGIG (reference sequence). CDR3 length: 15 residues. The ends were cut back, 4 bases at V and 2 bases at J, with 12 bases in the middle. CDR3 sequence (DNA): TGTGCCTGGACCATTGGAGTGACTGGGGCCAACGTCCTGACTTTC. Protein sequence: CAWTIGVTGANVLTF.

This clonotype was seen ten or more times. The chain combines TRBV28 with TRBJ1-1; TRBD1 is a possible D gene (5 bases). V lost 6 bases, J lost 6 bases, and 14 bases lay in between. Germline values: CDR1 MDHEN, CDR2 SYDVKM. CDR3 size: 13 residues. CDR3 residues: CASSISRGAEAFF. The CDR3 nucleotides read TGTGCCAGCAGCATCTCACGGGGCGCTGAAGCTTTCTTT.